This T cell receptor beta chain derives from a study of T cell repertoires in cytomegalovirus infection. This CDR3 has 17 residues. Germline lookup yields CDR1 SGHDT and CDR2 YYEEEE. V was pared by 3 bases and J by 7 bases, with 16 bases of the junction left unmatched. TCRdb fed the reads into MiXCR, producing one record per CDR3 protein. Among approximately 300,000 distinct CDR3 sequences listed, around 25% were seen once. This clonotype was recorded at least ten times. The antigen is unknown. The chain carries TRBV5-6 and TRBJ1-5; 7 nucleotides match TRBD1. The receptor was isolated from a human donor in good health (CMV status not recorded). Some clones in this sample may be carry-over from other donors' samples. The sequencing here drew on cultured PBMCs, taken from culture after CMV antigen stimulation. CDR3 nucleotide sequence: TGTGCCAGCAGCTCTTGGTACCGACAGGGATCGGCGCAGCCCCAGCATTTT. It is translated as CASSSWYRQGSAQPQHF. Variable domain in full (rest from reference TRBV5-6 and TRBJ1-5): DAGVTQSPTHLIKTRGQQVTLRCSPKSGHDTVSWYQQALGQGPQFIFQYYEEEERQRGNFPDRFSGHQFPNYSSELNVNALLLGDSALYLCASSSWYRQGSAQPQHFGDGTRLSIL.